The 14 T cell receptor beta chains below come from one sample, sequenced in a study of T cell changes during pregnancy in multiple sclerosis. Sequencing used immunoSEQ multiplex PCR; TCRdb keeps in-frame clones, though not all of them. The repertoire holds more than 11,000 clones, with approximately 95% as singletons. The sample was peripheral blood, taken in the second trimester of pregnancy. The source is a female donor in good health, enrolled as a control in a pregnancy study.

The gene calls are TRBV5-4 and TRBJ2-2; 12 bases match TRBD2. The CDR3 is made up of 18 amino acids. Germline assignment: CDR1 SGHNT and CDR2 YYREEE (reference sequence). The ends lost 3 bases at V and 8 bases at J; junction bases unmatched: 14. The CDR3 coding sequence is TGTGCCAGCAGCTCGGAGCGGACTAGCGGGATTGTCAGGGGGGAGCTGTTTTTT. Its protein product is CASSSERTSGIVRGELFF.

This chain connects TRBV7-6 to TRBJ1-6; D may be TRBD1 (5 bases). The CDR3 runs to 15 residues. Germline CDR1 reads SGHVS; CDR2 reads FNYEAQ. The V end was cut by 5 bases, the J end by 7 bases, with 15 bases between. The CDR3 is CASSPRGGVNSPLHF. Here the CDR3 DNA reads TGTGCCAGCAGCCCCCGGGGAGGGGTGAATTCACCCCTCCACTTT.

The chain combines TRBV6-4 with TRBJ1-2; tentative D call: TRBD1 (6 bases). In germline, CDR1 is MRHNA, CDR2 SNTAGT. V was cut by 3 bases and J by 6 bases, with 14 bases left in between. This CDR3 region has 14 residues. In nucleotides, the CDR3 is TGTGCCAGCAGTGAAAAGGGAACAGGGAATGGCTACACCTTC. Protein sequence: CASSEKGTGNGYTF.

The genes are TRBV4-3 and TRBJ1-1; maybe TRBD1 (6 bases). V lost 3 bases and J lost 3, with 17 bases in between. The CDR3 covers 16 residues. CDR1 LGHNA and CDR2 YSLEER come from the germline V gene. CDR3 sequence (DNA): TGCGCCAGCAGCCAGAAGGCCGGGACACACGACACTGAAGCTTTCTTT. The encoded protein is CASSQKAGTHDTEAFF.

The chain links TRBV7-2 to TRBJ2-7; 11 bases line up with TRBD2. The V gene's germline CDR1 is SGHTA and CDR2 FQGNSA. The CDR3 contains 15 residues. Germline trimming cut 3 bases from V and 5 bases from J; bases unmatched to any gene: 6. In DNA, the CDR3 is TGTGCCAGCAGCTTCCAGACTAGCGGGATCAACGAGCAGTACTTC. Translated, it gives CASSFQTSGINEQYF.

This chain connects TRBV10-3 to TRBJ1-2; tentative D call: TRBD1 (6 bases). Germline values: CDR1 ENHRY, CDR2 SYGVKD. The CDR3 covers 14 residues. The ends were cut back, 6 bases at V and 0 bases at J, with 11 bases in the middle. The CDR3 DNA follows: TGTGCCATCAGCCGGGACACCCCTAACTATGGCTACACCTTC. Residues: CAISRDTPNYGYTF.

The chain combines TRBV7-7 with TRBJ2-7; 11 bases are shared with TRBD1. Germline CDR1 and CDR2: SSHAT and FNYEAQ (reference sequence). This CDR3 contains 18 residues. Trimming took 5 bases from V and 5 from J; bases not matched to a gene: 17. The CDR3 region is CASSAEVGGTGGTDEQYF. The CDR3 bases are TGTGCCAGCAGCGCCGAGGTGGGCGGGACAGGGGGGACTGACGAGCAGTACTTC.

This chain's CDR3 is CASSQNSYEQYF. For the CDR3, the DNA is TGTGCCAGCAGCCAAAATTCCTACGAGCAGTACTTC. This chain connects TRBV7-2 to TRBJ2-7, with D hard to call. The CDR3 totals 12 residues. The V gene lost 5 bases and the J gene lost 1 base, with 6 bases spanning the gap. Germline V gene lookup returns CDR1 SGHTA and CDR2 FQGNSA.

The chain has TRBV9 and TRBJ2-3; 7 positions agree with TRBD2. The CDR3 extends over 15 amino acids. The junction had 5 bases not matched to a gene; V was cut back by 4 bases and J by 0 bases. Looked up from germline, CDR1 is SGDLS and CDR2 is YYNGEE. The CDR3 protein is CASSTASGSTDTQYF. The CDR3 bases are TGTGCCAGCAGCACCGCTAGCGGAAGCACAGATACGCAGTATTTT.

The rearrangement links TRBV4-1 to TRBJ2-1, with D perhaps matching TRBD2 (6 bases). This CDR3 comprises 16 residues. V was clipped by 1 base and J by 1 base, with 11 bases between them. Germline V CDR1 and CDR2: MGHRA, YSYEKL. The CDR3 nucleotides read TGCGCCAGCAGCCAAGCGGCTAGCGAATCCTACAATGAGCAGTTCTTC. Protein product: CASSQAASESYNEQFF.

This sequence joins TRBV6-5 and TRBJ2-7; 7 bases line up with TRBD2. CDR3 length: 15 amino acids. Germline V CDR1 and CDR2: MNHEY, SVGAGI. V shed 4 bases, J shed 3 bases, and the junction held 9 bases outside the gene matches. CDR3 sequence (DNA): TGTGCCAGCAGTTCCCTAGGGAGGGGACTCTACGAGCAGTACTTC. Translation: CASSSLGRGLYEQYF.

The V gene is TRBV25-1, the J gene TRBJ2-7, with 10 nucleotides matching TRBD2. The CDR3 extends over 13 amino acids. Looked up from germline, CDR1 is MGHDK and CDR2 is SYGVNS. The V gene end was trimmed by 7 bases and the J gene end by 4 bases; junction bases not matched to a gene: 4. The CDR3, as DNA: TGTGCCAGCATGCTAGCGGGGGAGTACGAGCAGTACTTC. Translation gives CASMLAGEYEQYF.

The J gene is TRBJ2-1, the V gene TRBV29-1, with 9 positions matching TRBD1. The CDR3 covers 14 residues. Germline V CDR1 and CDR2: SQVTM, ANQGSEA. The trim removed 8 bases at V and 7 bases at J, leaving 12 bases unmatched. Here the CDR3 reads CSMIGTGKWNEQFF. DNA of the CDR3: TGCAGCATGATCGGGACAGGGAAATGGAATGAGCAGTTCTTC.

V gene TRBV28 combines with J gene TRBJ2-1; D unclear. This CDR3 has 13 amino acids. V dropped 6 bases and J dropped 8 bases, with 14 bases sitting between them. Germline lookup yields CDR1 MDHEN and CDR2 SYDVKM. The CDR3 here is CASSHRVRDEQFF. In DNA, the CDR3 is TGTGCCAGCAGCCACCGGGTTAGAGATGAGCAGTTCTTC.